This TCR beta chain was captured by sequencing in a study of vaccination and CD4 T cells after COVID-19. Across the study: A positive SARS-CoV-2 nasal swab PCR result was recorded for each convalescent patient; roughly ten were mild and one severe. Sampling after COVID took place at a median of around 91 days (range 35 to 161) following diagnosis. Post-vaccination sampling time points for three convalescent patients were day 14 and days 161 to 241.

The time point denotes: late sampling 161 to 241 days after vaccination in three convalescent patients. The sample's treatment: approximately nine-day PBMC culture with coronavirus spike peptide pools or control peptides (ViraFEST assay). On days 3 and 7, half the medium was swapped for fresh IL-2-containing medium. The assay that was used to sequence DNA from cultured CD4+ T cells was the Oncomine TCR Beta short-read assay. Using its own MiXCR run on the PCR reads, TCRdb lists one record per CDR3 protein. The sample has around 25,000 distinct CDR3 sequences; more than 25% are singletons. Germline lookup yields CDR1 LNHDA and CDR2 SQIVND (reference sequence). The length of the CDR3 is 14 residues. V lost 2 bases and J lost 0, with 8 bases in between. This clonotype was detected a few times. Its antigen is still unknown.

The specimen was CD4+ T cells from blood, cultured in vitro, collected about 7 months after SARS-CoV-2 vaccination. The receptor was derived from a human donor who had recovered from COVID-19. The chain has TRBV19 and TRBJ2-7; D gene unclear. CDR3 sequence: CASSIRATSYEQYF. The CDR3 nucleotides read TGTGCCAGTAGTATAAGAGCGACCTCCTACGAGCAGTACTTC. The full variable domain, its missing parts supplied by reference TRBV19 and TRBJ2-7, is DGGITQSPKYLFRKEGQNVTLSCEQNLNHDAMYWYRQDPGQGLRLIYYSQIVNDFQKGDIAEGYSVSREKKESFPLTVTSAQKNPTAFYLCASSIRATSYEQYFGPGTRLTVT.